The clone carrying this T cell receptor beta chain was recorded a few times. What it binds is unknown. Assay used: immunoSEQ multiplex PCR; TCRdb lists only in-frame clones, some missing. The data show about 80,000 clones, approximately 89% seen once. V was trimmed by 6 bases and J by 0 bases, leaving 6 bases between them. The length of the CDR3 is 13 residues. CDR1 is MNHNS and CDR2 is SASEGT in the germline V gene. These data are taken from a study of OX40 agonist ivuxolimab in advanced cancers. Across the study: Subjects had a mean age of roughly 57 years, with a range of roughly 20 to 79; roughly 83% were male. A history of anti-PD-1, anti-PD-L1 or anti-CTLA-4 therapy was acceptable, and 40% had some. The study reported partial responses in three patients: one hepatocellular carcinoma, two cutaneous melanoma.

The study's findings and limits: More expanded clones were found, on average, in CD8+ than in CD4+ T cells.

The sequences come from CD4+ or CD8+ T cells sorted from blood, collected in a trial of the OX40 agonist ivuxolimab. The sequence came from an adult with an advanced solid tumor such as melanoma, head and neck, liver or kidney cancer. This chain links TRBV6-1 with TRBJ1-5; perhaps TRBD1 as D (5 bases). CDR3 loop: CASSGASNQPQHF. In DNA, the CDR3 is TGTGCCAGCAGCGGGGCTAGCAATCAGCCCCAGCATTTT.